This T cell receptor (beta chain) emerged from a study of shared T cell receptors in the human thymus. Generated by immunoSEQ multiplex PCR, the TCRdb table keeps only in-frame clones and is missing some. The repertoire consists of just under 550,000 clones, with around 82% occurring once and the leading ten covering more than 0.01%. Looked up from germline, CDR1 is SGHVS and CDR2 is FNYEAQ. Trimming stripped 1 base from V and 5 bases from J, with 9 bases between. CDR3 length: 14 amino acids. This sample was shared with a second study, whose subject was human thymus T cells.

The source of this sequence is a boy younger than two with a congenital heart defect. Specimen: thymocytes. This chain joins TRBV7-6 and TRBJ2-1; no definite D call. CDR3 sequence reads: CASSLDGTHNEQFF. As DNA, the CDR3 is TGTGCCAGCAGCTTAGATGGCACACACAATGAGCAGTTCTTC.